This entry concerns a single T cell receptor (beta chain). These data come from a study of CD8 T cells in Susac syndrome. An amount of RNA that ranged from about 0.45 to 1 ug was reverse transcribed with random hexamers. TCRdb reprocessed the immunoSEQ multiplex PCR reads with MiXCR, giving one entry per CDR3 protein. The sample yields 180,000 or so distinct CDR3 sequences, about 95% seen once. Germline CDR1 and CDR2: SNHLY and FYNNEI. The CDR3 has 13 amino acids. Trimming took off 11 bases at V and 10 bases at J, with 21 bases between the two ends. The sequenced material came from CD4+ T cells from PBMCs. The gene calls are TRBV2 and TRBJ2-1, with D perhaps matching TRBD2 (6 bases). The receptor comes from a human donor with multiple sclerosis. CDR3 sequence: CAQQPGLSREQFF. As DNA, the CDR3 is TGTGCCCAACAGCCGGGACTCTCCAGGGAGCAGTTCTTC.